This is a list of T cell receptor beta chains from one sample in a study of shared clonotypes between healthy human individuals. Clones were sequenced by immunoSEQ multiplex PCR, and TCRdb holds only the in-frame ones, with some missing. The sample has about 1 million clones, under 80% seen once. Material: memory CD4+ T cells sorted from blood. These receptors were obtained from a man aged 18 to 35 in good health. CDR3s include the opening cysteine and the closing phenylalanine or tryptophan. A D gene is named only where the DNA matches it firmly. Clone size is stated in some rows and not others, as once, few, many or a class when expanded.

v_call	d_call	j_call	clone_size	cdr3_nt	cdr3_aa
TRBV5-8	TRBD1	TRBJ1-2	once	TGTGCCAGCAGCTGGGGGGACAGAAGCTATGGCTACACCTTC	CASSWGDRSYGYTF
TRBV6-1	TRBD1	TRBJ1-5	.	TGTGCCAGCAGTGAGGGACAGGCGAGCAATCAGCCCCAGCATTTT	CASSEGQASNQPQHF
TRBV9	.	TRBJ2-1	.	TGTGCCAGCAGCCCGAGGGAGCGCTCCTACAATGAGCAGTTCTTC	CASSPRERSYNEQFF
TRBV5-1	.	TRBJ2-1	.	TGCGCCAGCAGCTTAGGAAAGACCTCCTACAATGAGCAGTTCTTC	CASSLGKTSYNEQFF
TRBV28	.	TRBJ1-2	few	TGTGCCAGCAGTTCGCTCAGGGGCGGCTACACCTTC	CASSSLRGGYTF
TRBV12-1	.	TRBJ2-1	.	TGTGCCAGCAGCTTTGGCCCCTCAGCGGGGGGCGGCAATGAGCAGTTCTTC	CASSFGPSAGGGNEQFF
TRBV29-1	.	TRBJ2-3	few	TGCAGCGTGGGGTGGGGTCTGGCACTAGCAGATACGCAGTATTTT	CSVGWGLALADTQYF
TRBV5-1	TRBD2	TRBJ2-2	few	TGCGCCAGCAGCTCTAGCGGGAGAGGTTCCGGGGAGCTGTTTTTT	CASSSSGRGSGELFF
TRBV6-9	TRBD1	TRBJ1-2	.	TGTGCCAGCAGTTATCCAATCCTACAGGGGCGGGGTAACTATGGCTACACCTTC	CASSYPILQGRGNYGYTF
TRBV9	TRBD1	TRBJ2-2	.	TGTGCCAGCAGCGCTCAGGGGGCCCTGAACACCGGGGAGCTGTTTTTT	CASSAQGALNTGELFF
TRBV2	.	TRBJ2-7	.	TGTGCCAGCAGTGAAGCTGGGACTGCCTACGAGCAGTACTTC	CASSEAGTAYEQYF
TRBV7-2	.	TRBJ1-1	few	TGTGCCAGCAGCCCTCTCACTGAAGCTTTCTTT	CASSPLTEAFF
TRBV10-3	.	TRBJ1-6	.	TGTGCCATCAGTGAGCGGGGGGAAGATAATTCACCCCTCCACTTT	CAISERGEDNSPLHF
TRBV7-8	.	TRBJ1-4	.	TGTGCCAGCAGCCCTGGCCGTCCTCCGGGGGAAAAACTGTTTTTT	CASSPGRPPGEKLFF
TRBV2	.	TRBJ2-7	.	TGTGCCAGCGGAAGGGACTTCAACTACGAGCAGTACTTC	CASGRDFNYEQYF